This T cell receptor (beta chain) was obtained from a study of blood T cells in healthy people across ages. The germline CDR1 and CDR2 sequences are MNHEY and SVGEGT. The trim removed 8 bases at V and 0 bases at J, leaving 4 bases unmatched. The CDR3 covers 13 residues. The use of a sample-barcoded 5' primer and a J-beta primer mix characterized a second PCR of about 6 to 12 cycles. TCRdb ran MiXCR on the 5' RACE reads and lists one entry per CDR3 protein. The repertoire holds around 1,500,000 distinct CDR3 sequences, approximately 28% seen once, with around 7.7% in the top ten. Sequenced input: blood. The chain links TRBV6-2 or TRBV6-3 to TRBJ2-7; 7 bases match TRBD1. The TCR originated in a woman aged 25 to 39 in good health. The CDR3 here is CASGGQNSYEQYF. CDR3 bases: TGTGCCAGCGGGGGACAGAACTCCTACGAGCAGTACTTC.